There are many counts of the clone carrying this T cell receptor (beta chain). Its specificity is not known. This sample was included in a study of T cells after posttransplantation cyclophosphamide. General study results and limits: TRB clonality was highly associated with recipient CMV seropositivity and reactivation. Blood and skin or GI T cell repertoires showed limited TRB overlap. Later blood repertoires were often dominated by clones from the donor CD8+ memory compartment.

The related graft donor's blood sample was taken on the day of bone marrow donation. Profiled with immunoSEQ multiplex PCR; TCRdb holds only in-frame clones, not every one. The sample has about 22,000 clones, none seen only once. Germline CDR1 SGHDT, CDR2 YYEEEE. The CDR3 spans 15 residues. With 4 bases clipped from V and 5 bases from J, the junction kept 10 bases outside the gene matches. The chain uses TRBV5-6 and TRBJ2-7, with TRBD1 identical over 9 bases. Sequenced input: PBMCs. This clonotype was sampled from a woman aged 50 to 60 in good health, CMV-negative, and a related stem cell transplant donor. This CDR3 is CASSPAGQGGHEQYF. The CDR3 nucleotides read TGTGCCAGCAGCCCAGCGGGACAGGGAGGCCACGAGCAGTACTTC. Full variable domain (missing parts from reference TRBV5-6 and TRBJ2-7): DAGVTQSPTHLIKTRGQQVTLRCSPKSGHDTVSWYQQALGQGPQFIFQYYEEEERQRGNFPDRFSGHQFPNYSSELNVNALLLGDSALYLCASSPAGQGGHEQYFGPGTRLTVT.